The present T cell receptor beta chain was sequenced within a study of cytomegalovirus exposure and HLA in healthy donors. Turning to this clone: Antigen unknown.

The CDR3 consists of 15 residues. The V gene's germline CDR1 is MNHNY and CDR2 SVGAGI (reference sequence). V dropped 4 bases and J dropped 3 bases, with 12 bases sitting between them. Points from the study as a whole: Productive rates of about 90% or about 30% were seen for most TCR beta V segments in an earlier analysis. The likely origin of a cluster of highly shared sequence variants was a sequencing artifact.

Amplification used 60 Vbeta primers and 13 Jbeta primers. The table came from immunoSEQ multiplex PCR; TCRdb's copy has only in-frame clones and leaves some out. In the table there are roughly 120,000 clones, approximately 78% of which are singletons. The rearrangement uses TRBV6-6 and TRBJ2-2; D remains ambiguous. This TCR was recovered from a woman in her 30s in good health and CMV-seronegative. The specimen sequenced was PBMCs. The CDR3 DNA reads as TGTGCCAGCAGTTCCCGGGTTACCTACACCGGGGAGCTGTTTTTT. It specifies CASSSRVTYTGELFF.